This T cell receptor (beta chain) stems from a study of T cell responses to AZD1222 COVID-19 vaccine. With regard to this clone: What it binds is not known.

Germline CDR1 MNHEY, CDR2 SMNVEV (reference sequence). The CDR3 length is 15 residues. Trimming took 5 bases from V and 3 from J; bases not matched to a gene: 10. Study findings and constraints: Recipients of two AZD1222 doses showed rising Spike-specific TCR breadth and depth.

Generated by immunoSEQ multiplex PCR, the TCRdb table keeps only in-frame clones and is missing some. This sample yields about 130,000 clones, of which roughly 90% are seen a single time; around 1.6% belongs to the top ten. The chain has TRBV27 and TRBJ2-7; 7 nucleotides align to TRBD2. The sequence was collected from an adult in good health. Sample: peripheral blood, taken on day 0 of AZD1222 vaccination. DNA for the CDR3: TGTGCCAGCAGTCCAACGGGACTATCCAACTACGAGCAGTACTTC. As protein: CASSPTGLSNYEQYF.